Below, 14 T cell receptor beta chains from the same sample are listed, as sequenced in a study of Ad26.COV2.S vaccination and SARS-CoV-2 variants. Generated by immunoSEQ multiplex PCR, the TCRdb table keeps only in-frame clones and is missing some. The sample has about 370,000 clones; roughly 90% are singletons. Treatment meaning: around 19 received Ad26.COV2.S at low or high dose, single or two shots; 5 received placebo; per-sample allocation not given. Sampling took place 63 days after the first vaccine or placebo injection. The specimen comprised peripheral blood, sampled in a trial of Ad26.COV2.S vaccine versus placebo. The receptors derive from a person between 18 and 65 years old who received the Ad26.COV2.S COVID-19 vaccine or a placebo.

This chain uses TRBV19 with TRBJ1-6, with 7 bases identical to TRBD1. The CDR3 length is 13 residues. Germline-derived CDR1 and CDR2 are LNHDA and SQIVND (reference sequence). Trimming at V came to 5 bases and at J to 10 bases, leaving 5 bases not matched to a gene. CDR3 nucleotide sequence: TGTGCCAGTAGTGCAGACAGGGTATCACCCCTCCACTTT. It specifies CASSADRVSPLHF.

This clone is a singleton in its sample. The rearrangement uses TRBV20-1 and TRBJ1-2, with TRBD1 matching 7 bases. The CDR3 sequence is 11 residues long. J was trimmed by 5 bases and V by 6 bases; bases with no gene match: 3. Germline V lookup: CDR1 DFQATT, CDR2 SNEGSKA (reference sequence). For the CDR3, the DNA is TGCAGTGCAGGGACAGCTTATGGCTACACCTTC. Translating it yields CSAGTAYGYTF.

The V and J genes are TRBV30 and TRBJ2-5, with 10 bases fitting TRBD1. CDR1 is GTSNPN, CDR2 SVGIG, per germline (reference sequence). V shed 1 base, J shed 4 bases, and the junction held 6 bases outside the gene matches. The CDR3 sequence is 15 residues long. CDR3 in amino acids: CAWSGQGARGETQYF. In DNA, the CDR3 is TGTGCCTGGAGTGGACAGGGGGCGAGAGGAGAGACCCAGTACTTC.

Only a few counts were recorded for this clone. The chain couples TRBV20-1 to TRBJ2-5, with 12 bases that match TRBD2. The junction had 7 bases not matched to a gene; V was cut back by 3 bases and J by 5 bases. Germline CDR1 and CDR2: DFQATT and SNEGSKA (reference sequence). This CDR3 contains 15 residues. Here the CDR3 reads CSASNPSGRAETQYF. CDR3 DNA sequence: TGCAGTGCTAGTAATCCTAGCGGGAGGGCGGAGACCCAGTACTTC.

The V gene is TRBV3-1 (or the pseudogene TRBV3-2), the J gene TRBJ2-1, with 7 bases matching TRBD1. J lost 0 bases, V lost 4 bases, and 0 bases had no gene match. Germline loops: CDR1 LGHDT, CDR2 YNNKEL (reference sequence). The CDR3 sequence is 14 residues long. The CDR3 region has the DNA TGTGCCAGCAGCCGGGACAGCTCCTACAATGAGCAGTTCTTC. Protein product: CASSRDSSYNEQFF.

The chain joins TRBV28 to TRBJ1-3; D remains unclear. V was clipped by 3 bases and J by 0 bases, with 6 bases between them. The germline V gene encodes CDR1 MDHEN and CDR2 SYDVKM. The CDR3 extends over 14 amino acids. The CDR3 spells CASSFGNSGNTIYF. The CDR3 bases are TGTGCCAGCAGTTTCGGCAACTCTGGAAACACCATATATTTT.

The CDR3 spells CASSPLAGGPGELFF. In DNA, the CDR3 is TGTGCCAGCAGCCCACTGGCGGGAGGGCCGGGGGAGCTGTTTTTT. This chain joins TRBV11-2 and TRBJ2-2, with 9 bases lining up with TRBD2. The CDR3 totals 15 residues. The V gene end was trimmed by 5 bases and the J gene end by 8 bases; junction bases not matched to a gene: 9. Germline V gene lookup returns CDR1 SGHAT and CDR2 FQNNGV.

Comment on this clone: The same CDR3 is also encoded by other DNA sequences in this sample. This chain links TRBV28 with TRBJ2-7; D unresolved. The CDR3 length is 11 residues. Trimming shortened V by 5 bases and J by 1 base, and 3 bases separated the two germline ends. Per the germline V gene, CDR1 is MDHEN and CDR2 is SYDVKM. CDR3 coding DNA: TGTGCCAGCAGTGTTTCCTACGAGCAGTACTTC. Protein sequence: CASSVSYEQYF.

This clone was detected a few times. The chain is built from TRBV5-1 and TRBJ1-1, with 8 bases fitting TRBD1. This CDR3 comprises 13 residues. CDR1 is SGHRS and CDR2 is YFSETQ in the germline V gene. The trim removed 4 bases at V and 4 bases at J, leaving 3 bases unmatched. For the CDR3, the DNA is TGCGCCAGCAGCCTAACAGGGGGCACTGAAGCTTTCTTT. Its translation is CASSLTGGTEAFF.

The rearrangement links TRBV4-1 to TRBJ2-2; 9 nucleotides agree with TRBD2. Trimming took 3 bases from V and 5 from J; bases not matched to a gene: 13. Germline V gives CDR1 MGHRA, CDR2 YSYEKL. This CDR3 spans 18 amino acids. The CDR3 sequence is CASSHTLLAGDRTGELFF. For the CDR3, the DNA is TGCGCCAGCAGCCACACCTTATTAGCGGGAGACAGGACCGGGGAGCTGTTTTTT.

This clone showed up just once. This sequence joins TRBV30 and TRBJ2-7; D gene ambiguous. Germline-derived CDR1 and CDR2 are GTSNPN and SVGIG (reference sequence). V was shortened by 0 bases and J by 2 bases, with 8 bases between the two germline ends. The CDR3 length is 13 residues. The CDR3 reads CAWSVPTAYEQYF. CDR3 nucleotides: TGTGCCTGGAGTGTCCCGACTGCCTACGAGCAGTACTTC.

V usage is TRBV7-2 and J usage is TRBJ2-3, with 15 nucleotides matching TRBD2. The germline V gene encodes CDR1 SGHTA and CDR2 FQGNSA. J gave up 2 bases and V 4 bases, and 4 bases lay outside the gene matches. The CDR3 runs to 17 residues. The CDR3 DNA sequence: TGTGCCAGCAGCTATGGACTAGCGGGAGGGAACACAGATACGCAGTATTTT. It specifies CASSYGLAGGNTDTQYF. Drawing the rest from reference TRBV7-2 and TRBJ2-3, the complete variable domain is GAGVSQSPSNKVTEKGKDVELRCDPISGHTALYWYRQSLGQGLEFLIYFQGNSAPDKSGLPSDRFSAERTGGSVSTLTIQRTQQEDSAVYLCASSYGLAGGNTDTQYFGPGTRLTVL.

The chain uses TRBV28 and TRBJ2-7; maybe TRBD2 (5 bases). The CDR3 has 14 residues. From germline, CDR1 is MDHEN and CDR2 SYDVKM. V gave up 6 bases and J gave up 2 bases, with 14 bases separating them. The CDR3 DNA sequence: TGTGCCAGCAGCCCCTGGGGAGCGGCCTACGAGCAGTACTTC. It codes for CASSPWGAAYEQYF.

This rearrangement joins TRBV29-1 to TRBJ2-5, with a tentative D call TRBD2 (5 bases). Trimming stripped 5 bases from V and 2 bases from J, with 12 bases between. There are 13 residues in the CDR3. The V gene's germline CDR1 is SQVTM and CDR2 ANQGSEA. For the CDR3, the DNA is TGCAGCGTTCGGGCTAGAGGGCAAGAGACCCAGTACTTC. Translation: CSVRARGQETQYF.